This T cell receptor beta chain was captured in a study of CD8+ T cells in alopecia areata. The CDR3 runs to 13 residues. With 0 bases removed from V and 1 base from J, the gap between germline ends came to 5 bases. Per the germline V gene, CDR1 is SGHDT and CDR2 is YYEEEE. RNA, once extracted, was reverse transcribed into cDNA for use as the sequencing template. Libraries were prepared by immunoSEQ multiplex PCR; TCRdb keeps only in-frame clonotypes and omits some of them. This table has 250,000 or so clones, about 68% appearing once. This clone has a single count. The sequence was obtained from a human donor with alopecia areata. This specimen consisted of CD4+ T cells sorted from blood, obtained at week 0. The chain couples TRBV5-6 to TRBJ2-7; D gene ambiguous. The CDR3 loop is CASSLVSSYEQYF. In nucleotides, the CDR3 is TGTGCCAGCAGCTTGGTCAGTTCCTACGAGCAGTACTTC.